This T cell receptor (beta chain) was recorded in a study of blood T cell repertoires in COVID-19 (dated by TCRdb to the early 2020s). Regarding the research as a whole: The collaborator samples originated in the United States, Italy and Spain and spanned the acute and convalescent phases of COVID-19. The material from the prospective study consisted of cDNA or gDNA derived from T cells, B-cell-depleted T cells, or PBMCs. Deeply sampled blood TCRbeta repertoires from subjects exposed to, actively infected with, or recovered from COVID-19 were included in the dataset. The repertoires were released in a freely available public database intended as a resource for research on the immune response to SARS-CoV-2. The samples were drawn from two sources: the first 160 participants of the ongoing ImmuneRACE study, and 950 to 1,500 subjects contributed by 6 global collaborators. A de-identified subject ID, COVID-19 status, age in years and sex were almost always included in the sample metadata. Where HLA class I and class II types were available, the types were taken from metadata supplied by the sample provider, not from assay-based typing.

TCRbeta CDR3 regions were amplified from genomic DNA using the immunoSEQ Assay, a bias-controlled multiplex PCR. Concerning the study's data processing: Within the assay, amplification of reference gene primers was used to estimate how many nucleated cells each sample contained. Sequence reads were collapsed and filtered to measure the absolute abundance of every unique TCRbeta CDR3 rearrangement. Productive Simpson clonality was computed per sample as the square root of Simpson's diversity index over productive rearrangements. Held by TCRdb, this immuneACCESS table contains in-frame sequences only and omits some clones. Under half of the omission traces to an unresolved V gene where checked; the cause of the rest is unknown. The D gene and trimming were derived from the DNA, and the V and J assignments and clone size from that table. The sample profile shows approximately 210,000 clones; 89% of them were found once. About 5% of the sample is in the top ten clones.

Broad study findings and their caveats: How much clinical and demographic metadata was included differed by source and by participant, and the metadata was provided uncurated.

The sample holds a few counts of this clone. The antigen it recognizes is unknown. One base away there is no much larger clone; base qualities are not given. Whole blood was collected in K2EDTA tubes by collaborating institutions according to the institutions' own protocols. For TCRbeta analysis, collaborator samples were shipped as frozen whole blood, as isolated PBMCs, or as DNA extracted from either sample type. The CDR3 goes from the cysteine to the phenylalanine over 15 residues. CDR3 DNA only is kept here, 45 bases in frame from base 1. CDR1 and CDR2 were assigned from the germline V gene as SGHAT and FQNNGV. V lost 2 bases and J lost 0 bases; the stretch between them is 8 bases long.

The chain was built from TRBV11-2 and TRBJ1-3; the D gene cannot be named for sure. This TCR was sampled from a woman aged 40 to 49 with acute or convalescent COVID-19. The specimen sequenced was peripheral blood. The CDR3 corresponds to CASSLNVFSGNTIYF. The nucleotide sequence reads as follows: TGTGCCAGCAGCTTAAATGTATTCTCTGGAAACACCATATATTTT.